The T cell receptor (beta chain) under discussion was sequenced for a study of Graves' ophthalmopathy and Graves' hyperthyroidism. TCR beta CDR3 regions were amplified from RNA transcripts. First-round RT-PCR used HTBI primers; second-round multiplex PCR followed. TCRdb re-derived calls from the multiplex PCR reads in MiXCR, one entry per CDR3 protein. The sample records roughly 1.1 million distinct CDR3 sequences, about two fifths being singletons. This receptor was taken from an adult man with Graves' hyperthyroidism. The specimen was peripheral blood or thyroid tissue (not recorded which).

CDR3 nucleotides: TGTGCCAGCAGCTTGGTAGGTCTAGCGGCCCAAGAGACCCAGTACTTC. It encodes CASSLVGLAAQETQYF. This chain joins TRBV5-4 and TRBJ2-5, with 7 bases matching TRBD2. The germline V gene has CDR1 SGHNT and CDR2 YYREEE (reference sequence). Losses at the gene ends were 0 bases for V and 1 base for J; bases not matched to a gene: 6. This CDR3 is 16 amino acids long. The entire variable domain, with the rest obtained from reference TRBV5-4 and TRBJ2-5, is as follows: ETGVTQSPTHLIKTRGQQVTLRCSSQSGHNTVSWYQQALGQGPQFIFQYYREEENGRGNFPPRFSGLQFPNYSSELNVNALELDDSALYLCASSLVGLAAQETQYFGPGTRLLVL.